This T cell receptor beta chain comes out of a study of cytomegalovirus exposure and HLA in healthy donors. The wider study: Samples from HLA-typed donors yielded about 85 million unique TCRs in an early data release.

This PCR relied on a set of 60 Vbeta primers and 13 Jbeta primers. Data came from immunoSEQ multiplex PCR; TCRdb stores just in-frame clones and leaves some out. The sample includes roughly 130,000 clones, 82% seen only once; the top ten take approximately 11%. The CDR3 runs to 13 residues. V lost 6 bases and J lost 8, with 16 bases in between. The germline gives CDR1 MNHEY, CDR2 SVGAGI. The chain carries TRBV6-5 and TRBJ1-1; unclear D gene. Sequencing input: PBMCs. This TCR came from a male donor in good health and CMV-seropositive. CDR3 region: CASSRRGSWEAFF. CDR3 sequence (DNA): TGTGCCAGCAGCCGCCGGGGTAGCTGGGAAGCTTTCTTT.